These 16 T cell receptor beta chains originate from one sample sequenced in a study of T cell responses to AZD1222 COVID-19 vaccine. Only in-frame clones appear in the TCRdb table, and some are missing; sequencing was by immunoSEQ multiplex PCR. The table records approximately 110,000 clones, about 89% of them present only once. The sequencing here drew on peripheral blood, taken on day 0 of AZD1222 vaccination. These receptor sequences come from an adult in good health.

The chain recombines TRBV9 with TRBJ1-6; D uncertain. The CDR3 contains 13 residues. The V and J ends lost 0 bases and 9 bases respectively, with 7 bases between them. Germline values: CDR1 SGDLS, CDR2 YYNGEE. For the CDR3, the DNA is TGTGCCAGCAGCGTAGTTAATGGTTCACCCCTCCACTTT. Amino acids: CASSVVNGSPLHF.

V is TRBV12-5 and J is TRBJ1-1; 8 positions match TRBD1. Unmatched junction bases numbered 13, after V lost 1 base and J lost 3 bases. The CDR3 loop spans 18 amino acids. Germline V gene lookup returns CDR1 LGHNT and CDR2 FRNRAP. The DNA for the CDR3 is TGTGCTAGTGGTTTGGAAAACTTCGCGGACAGGGAGGACACTGAAGCTTTCTTT. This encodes CASGLENFADREDTEAFF. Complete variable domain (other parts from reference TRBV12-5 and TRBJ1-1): DARVTQTPRHKVTEMGQEVTMRCQPILGHNTVFWYRQTMMQGLELLAYFRNRAPLDDSGMPKDRFSAEMPDATLATLKIQPSEPRDSAVYFCASGLENFADREDTEAFFGQGTRLTVV.

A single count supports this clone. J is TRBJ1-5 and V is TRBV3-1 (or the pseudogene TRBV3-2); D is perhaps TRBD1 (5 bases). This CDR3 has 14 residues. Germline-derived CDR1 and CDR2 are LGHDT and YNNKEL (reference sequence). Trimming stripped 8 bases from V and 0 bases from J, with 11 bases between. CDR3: CASGGPGSNQPQHF. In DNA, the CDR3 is TGTGCCAGCGGGGGACCCGGTAGCAATCAGCCCCAGCATTTT.

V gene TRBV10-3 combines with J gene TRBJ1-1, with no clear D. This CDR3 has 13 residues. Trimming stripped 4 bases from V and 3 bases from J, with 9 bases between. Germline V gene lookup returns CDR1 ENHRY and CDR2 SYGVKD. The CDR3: CAISGNSDTEAFF. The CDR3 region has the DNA TGTGCCATCAGTGGAAATTCGGACACTGAAGCTTTCTTT.

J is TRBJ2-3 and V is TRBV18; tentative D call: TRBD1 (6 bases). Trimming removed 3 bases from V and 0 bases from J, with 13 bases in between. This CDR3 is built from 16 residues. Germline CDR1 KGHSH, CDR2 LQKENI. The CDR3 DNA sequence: TGTGCCAGCTCACCGCCCGGGACAACCAGCACAGATACGCAGTATTTT. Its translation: CASSPPGTTSTDTQYF. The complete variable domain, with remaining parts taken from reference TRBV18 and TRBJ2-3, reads NAGVMQNPRHLVRRRGQEARLRCSPMKGHSHVYWYRQLPEEGLKFMVYLQKENIIDESGMPKERFSAEFPKEGPSILRIQQVVRGDSAAYFCASSPPGTTSTDTQYFGPGTRLTVL.

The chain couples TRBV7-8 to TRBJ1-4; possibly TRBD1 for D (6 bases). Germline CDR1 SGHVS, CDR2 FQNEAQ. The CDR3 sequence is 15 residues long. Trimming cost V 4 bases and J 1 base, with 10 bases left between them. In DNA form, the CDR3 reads TGTGCCAGCAGCTCACAGGGAAGAACTAATGAAAAACTGTTTTTT. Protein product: CASSSQGRTNEKLFF.

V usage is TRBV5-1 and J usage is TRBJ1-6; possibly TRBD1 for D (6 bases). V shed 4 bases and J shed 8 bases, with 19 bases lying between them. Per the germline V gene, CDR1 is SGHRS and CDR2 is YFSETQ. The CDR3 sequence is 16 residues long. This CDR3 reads CASSLETDSSYSPLHF. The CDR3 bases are TGCGCCAGCAGCCTGGAGACGGACAGCAGTTATTCACCCCTCCACTTT.

The CDR3 DNA reads TGTGCCAGCAGCTTAGTTGGGGGGCTGAACACAGATACGCAGTATTTT. Amino acids: CASSLVGGLNTDTQYF. The chain combines TRBV7-6 with TRBJ2-3; D may be TRBD1 or TRBD2 (6 bases each). Germline CDR1 and CDR2: SGHVS and FNYEAQ. This CDR3 region has 16 residues. Trimming removed 1 base from V and 2 bases from J, with 13 bases in between.

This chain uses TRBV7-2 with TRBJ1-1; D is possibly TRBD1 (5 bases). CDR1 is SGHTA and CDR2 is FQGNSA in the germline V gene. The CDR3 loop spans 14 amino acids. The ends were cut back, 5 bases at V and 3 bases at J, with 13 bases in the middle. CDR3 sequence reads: CASSAVGVDTEAFF. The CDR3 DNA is TGTGCCAGCAGCGCCGTGGGGGTAGACACTGAAGCTTTCTTT.

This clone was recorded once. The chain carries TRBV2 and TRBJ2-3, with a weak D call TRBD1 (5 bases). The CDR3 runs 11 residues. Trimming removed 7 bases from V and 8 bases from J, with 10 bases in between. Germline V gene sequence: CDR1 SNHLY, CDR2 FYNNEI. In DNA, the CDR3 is TGTGCCAGCAAATACCAGGGTACGCAGTATTTT. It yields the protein CASKYQGTQYF.

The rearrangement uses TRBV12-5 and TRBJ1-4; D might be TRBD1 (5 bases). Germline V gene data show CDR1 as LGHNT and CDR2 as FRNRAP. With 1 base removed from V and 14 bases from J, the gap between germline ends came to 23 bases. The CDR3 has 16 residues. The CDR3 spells CASGLALSGHLMVLFF. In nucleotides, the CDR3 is TGTGCTAGTGGTTTGGCCCTTTCAGGGCATCTAATGGTCCTGTTTTTT.

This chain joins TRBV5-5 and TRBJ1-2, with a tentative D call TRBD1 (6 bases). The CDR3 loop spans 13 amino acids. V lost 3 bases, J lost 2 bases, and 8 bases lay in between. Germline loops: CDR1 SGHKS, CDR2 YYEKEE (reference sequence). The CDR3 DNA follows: TGTGCCAGCAGCTCCCAGGGGAACTATGGCTACACCTTC. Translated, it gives CASSSQGNYGYTF.

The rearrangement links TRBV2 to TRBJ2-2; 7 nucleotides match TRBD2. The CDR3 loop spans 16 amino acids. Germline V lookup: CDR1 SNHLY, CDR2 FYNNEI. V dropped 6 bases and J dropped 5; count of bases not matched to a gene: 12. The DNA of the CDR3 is TGTGCCAGCAGCCCAGAGGGAGGGTCCGGGACCGGGGAGCTGTTTTTT. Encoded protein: CASSPEGGSGTGELFF.

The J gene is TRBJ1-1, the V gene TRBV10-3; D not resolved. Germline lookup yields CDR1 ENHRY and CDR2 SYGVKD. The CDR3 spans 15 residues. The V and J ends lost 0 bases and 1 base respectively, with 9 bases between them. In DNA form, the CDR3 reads TGTGCCATCAGTGAGTCAGGAACCGAGAACACTGAAGCTTTCTTT. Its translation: CAISESGTENTEAFF.

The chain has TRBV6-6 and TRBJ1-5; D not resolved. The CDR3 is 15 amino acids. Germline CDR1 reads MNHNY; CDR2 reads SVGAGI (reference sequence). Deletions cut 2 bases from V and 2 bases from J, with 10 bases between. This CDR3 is CASSYMEFGNQPQHF. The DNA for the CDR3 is TGTGCCAGCAGTTACATGGAATTCGGCAATCAGCCCCAGCATTTT.

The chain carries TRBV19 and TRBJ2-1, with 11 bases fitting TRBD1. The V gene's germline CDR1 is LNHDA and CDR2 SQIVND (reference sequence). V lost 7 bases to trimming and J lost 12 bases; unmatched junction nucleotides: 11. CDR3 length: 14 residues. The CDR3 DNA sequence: TGTGCCAGTATCTCGGGACAGGGGGATGTAGGGCAGTTCTTC. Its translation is CASISGQGDVGQFF. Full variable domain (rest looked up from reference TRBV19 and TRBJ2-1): DGGITQSPKYLFRKEGQNVTLSCEQNLNHDAMYWYRQDPGQGLRLIYYSQIVNDFQKGDIAEGYSVSREKKESFPLTVTSAQKNPTAFYLCASISGQGDVGQFFGPGTRLTVL.